The TCR beta chain described here comes from a study of Tregs in tolerant kidney transplant recipients. Assay: immunoSEQ multiplex PCR; the TCRdb copy retains only in-frame clones and omits some. In the table there are just under 20,000 clones, roughly two thirds of which are singletons. Overall study results and limits: Biological reproducibility was not directly addressed, but technical replication error appeared minimal.

This CDR3 is built from 15 residues. Germline-derived CDR1 and CDR2 are SGDLS and YYNGEE. V trimming: 2 bases; J trimming: 5 bases; junction bases outside the gene matches: 5. A remark on this clone: Its target is not known.

This chain uses TRBV9 with TRBJ1-1; 11 nucleotides align to TRBD1. The sequence was collected from a human donor in good health. Sequences were obtained from Tregs from blood cultured with allogeneic cells. CDR3 loop: CASSVRGTGGTEAFF. The DNA for the CDR3 is TGTGCCAGCAGCGTCCGTGGGACAGGGGGGACTGAAGCTTTCTTT.